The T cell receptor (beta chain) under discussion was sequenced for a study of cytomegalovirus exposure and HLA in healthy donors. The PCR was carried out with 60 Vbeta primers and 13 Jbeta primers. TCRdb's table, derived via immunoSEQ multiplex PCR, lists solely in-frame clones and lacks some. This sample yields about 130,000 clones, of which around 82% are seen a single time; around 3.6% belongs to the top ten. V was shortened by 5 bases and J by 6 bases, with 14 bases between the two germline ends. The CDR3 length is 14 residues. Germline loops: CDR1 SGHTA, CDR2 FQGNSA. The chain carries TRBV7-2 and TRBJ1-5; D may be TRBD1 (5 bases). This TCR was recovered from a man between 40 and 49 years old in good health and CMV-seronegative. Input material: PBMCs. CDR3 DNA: TGTGCCAGCAGCCAGGGTATGAGGATTCAGCCCCAGCATTTT. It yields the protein CASSQGMRIQPQHF.